This T cell receptor (beta chain) was identified in a study of blood T cell repertoires in COVID-19. The overall study: COVID-19 samples, acute and convalescent, were from the United States, Italy and Spain.

Participants were aged about 18 to 90 years, lived in roughly 23 US areas, and enrolled virtually. Germline CDR1 is MGHRA and CDR2 is YSYEKL. J lost 3 bases, V lost 5 bases, and 6 bases had no gene match. The length of the CDR3 is 15 residues. In the source study's methods: Nucleated cell counts were estimated from reference gene primer amplification. The data were produced by immunoSEQ multiplex PCR, yet TCRdb's version contains in-frame clones alone and is incomplete. V and J calls and clone size are copied from that table; D and trimming were computed from the DNA. Among 200,000 or so clones listed, just under 85% were seen once.

The specimen sequenced was PBMCs or T cells enriched from blood (not recorded which). This clonotype was sampled from a woman between 40 and 50 years old with acute COVID-19. The chain joins TRBV4-1 to TRBJ1-5; 8 bases map to TRBD1. In DNA, the CDR3 is TGCGCCAGCAGCTTAGGGGGACAGGTCAATCAGCCCCAGCATTTT. Protein sequence: CASSLGGQVNQPQHF.